The rows below give T cell receptor beta chains drawn from one sample of a study of control samples from healthy donors and cancer patients. Repertoires were generated with immunoSEQ multiplex PCR, while TCRdb's copy carries only in-frame clones and drops some. This table holds approximately 120,000 clones, roughly 87% found once. Sequencing used blood. The source of these receptors is a man younger than 35 in good health. Both conserved end residues are trimmed from each CDR3.

ASSLSPEGSYEQY,TRBJ2-7,TRBV28
ASSLDPAGGQANLR,TRBJ2-7,TRBV5-1
ASSPPASGSYEQY,TRBJ2-7,TRBV18
ASSVTPSAGAF,TRBJ1-1,TRBV10-2
ASSSDHFPNSGNTIY,TRBJ1-3,TRBV18
ASSEYISGIETQY,TRBJ2-5,TRBV25-1
ASSQTPGLAAQQGTGELF,TRBJ2-2,TRBV5-1
ASSLGPGQGSDEQY,TRBJ2-7,TRBV5-5
ASSPLGSYNSPLH,TRBJ1-6,TRBV11-2
ASSFSGSSSYEQY,TRBJ2-7,TRBV7-9
ASSQDRGLAGLQF,TRBJ2-1,TRBV4-1
ASSLGGQDNEQF,TRBJ2-1,TRBV5-1
ASSNRASWETQY,TRBJ2-5,TRBV5-1
ASSRRGADGYT,TRBJ1-2,TRBV19
SAYIQGGDT,TRBJ1-2,TRBV20-1
ASWGFHSGANVLT,TRBJ2-6,TRBV27
ASSPEWNGPSYNEQF,TRBJ2-1,TRBV7-6
ASKGQGEETQY,TRBJ2-5,TRBV19
ASSSGTSVYEQY,TRBJ2-7,TRBV5-1
ASSLQDRSYEQY,TRBJ2-7,TRBV7-2
ASSSKAGEFNEQF,TRBJ2-1,TRBV11-3
ASSPYPAGELF,TRBJ2-2,TRBV4-3
ASSHWPQGTGELF,TRBJ2-2,TRBV11-2
ASSKLWDTGELF,TRBJ2-2,TRBV19
ASRLLGDTGELF,TRBJ2-2,TRBV2
ASSQTLLNTEAF,TRBJ1-1,TRBV4-3
ASSFIPGNTEAF,TRBJ1-1,TRBV5-1
AISASTGTLYGYT,TRBJ1-2,TRBV10-3
ASSQGVRGRVTEAF,TRBJ1-1,TRBV14
ASSQEGTRAEAF,TRBJ1-1,TRBV3-1/TRBV3-2
ASSRTPNNPGETQY,TRBJ2-5,TRBV7-3
ASSPGVEQF,TRBJ2-1,TRBV11-2
ASSSHNQPQH,TRBJ1-5,TRBV6-2/TRBV6-3
ASSHVDDGQYYEQY,TRBJ2-7,TRBV14
ASSLDTGRTDTQY,TRBJ2-3,TRBV11-2
ASSQDRASGGHDTQY,TRBJ2-3,TRBV4-2
ASSLGGGNYGYT,TRBJ1-2,TRBV11-2
ANRDPTNYGYT,TRBJ1-2,TRBV6-1
ASSAGTGALLVYGYT,TRBJ1-2,TRBV9
ASSLPSSTLRRTGELF,TRBJ2-2,TRBV7-9
ASSQGRWTG,TRBJ1-2,TRBV3-1/TRBV3-2
ASRKLAGGFYEQF,TRBJ2-1,TRBV4-1
ASSENVGGLVGGYT,TRBJ1-2,TRBV10-2
ASSILGTPTGELF,TRBJ2-2,TRBV19